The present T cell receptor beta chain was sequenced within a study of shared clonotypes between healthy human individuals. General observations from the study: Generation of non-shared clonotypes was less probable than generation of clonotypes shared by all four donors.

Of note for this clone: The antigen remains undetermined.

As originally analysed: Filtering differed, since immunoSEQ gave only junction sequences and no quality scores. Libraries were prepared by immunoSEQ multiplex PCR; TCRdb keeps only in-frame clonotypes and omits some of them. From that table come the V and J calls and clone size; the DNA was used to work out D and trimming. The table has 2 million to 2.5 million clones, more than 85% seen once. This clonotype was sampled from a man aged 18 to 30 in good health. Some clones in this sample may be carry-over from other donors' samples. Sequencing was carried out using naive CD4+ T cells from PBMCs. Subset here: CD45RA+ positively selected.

The DNA of the CDR3 is TGTGCCAGCAGCTCGACAGGACGCAATCAGCCCCAGCATTTT. This codes for CASSSTGRNQPQHF. The V call is TRBV2, the J call TRBJ1-5; D is possibly TRBD1 (6 bases). The V and J ends lost 6 bases and 2 bases respectively, with 11 bases between them. This CDR3 is 14 amino acids long. CDR1 is SNHLY and CDR2 is FYNNEI in the germline V gene.